The 10 T cell receptor beta chains below were found in one sample sequenced in a study of T cells in Graves' hyperthyroidism and ophthalmopathy. The TCR beta CDR3 regions underwent amplification using RNA transcripts as the source. The primer set for the first-round RT-PCR of the TCR CDR3 was HTBI. TCRdb processed the multiplex PCR reads anew with MiXCR; each CDR3 protein has one entry. The sample lists 350,000 to 450,000 distinct CDR3 sequences; about 15% were seen once. Sequencing was carried out using blood. The source is a woman aged 55 to 70 with Graves' hyperthyroidism.

The chain combines TRBV29-1 with TRBJ2-1; 8 bases fit TRBD1. Trimming took 5 bases from V and 3 from J; bases not matched to a gene: 3. Germline-derived CDR1 and CDR2 are SQVTM and ANQGSEA. The CDR3 has 13 residues. The CDR3 region is CSVTGTGYNEQFF. CDR3 DNA: TGCAGCGTTACCGGGACAGGCTACAATGAGCAGTTCTTC.

This chain joins TRBV7-8 and TRBJ2-2; 12 bases are shared with TRBD2. There are 16 residues in the CDR3. Germline trimming cut 5 bases from V and 7 bases from J; bases unmatched to any gene: 8. Germline V CDR1 and CDR2: SGHVS, FQNEAQ. The CDR3 DNA follows: TGTGCCAGCAGCCCGGGGACTAGCGGGTTTTACGGGGAGCTGTTTTTT. Translating it yields CASSPGTSGFYGELFF.

This clonotype was seen many times. This chain joins TRBV12-3 or TRBV12-4 and TRBJ2-5, with D tentatively TRBD2 (5 bases). The germline V and J ends were trimmed by 5 bases and 5 bases, with 12 bases remaining between them. The CDR3 is 13 residues long. CDR3 coding DNA: TGTGCCAGCAGTAAGTCCGAGGGTGAGACCCAGTACTTC. Translation: CASSKSEGETQYF.

This clonotype came up many times. This chain joins TRBV6-1 and TRBJ2-3, with TRBD1 identical over 9 bases. CDR3 size: 15 residues. The V and J ends lost 9 bases and 7 bases, in that order; junction bases with no gene match: 14. The germline V gene encodes CDR1 MNHNS and CDR2 SASEGT. The CDR3 nucleotides are TGTGCCAGTCGTTCTCCGGGACAGGGAACTTATACGCAGTATTTT. Its translation is CASRSPGQGTYTQYF.

Only a few counts were recorded for this clonotype. V is TRBV19 and J is TRBJ1-2; a weak D match, TRBD1 (5 bases). This CDR3 is built from 13 residues. CDR1 and CDR2 (germline): LNHDA, SQIVND (reference sequence). V was shortened by 11 bases and J by 3 bases, with 16 bases between the two germline ends. CDR3 amino acids: CAPDRLHDYGYTF. The CDR3 nucleotides are TGTGCCCCTGACAGACTGCACGACTATGGCTACACCTTC. Full variable domain (outside the CDR3, taken from reference TRBV19 and TRBJ1-2): DGGITQSPKYLFRKEGQNVTLSCEQNLNHDAMYWYRQDPGQGLRLIYYSQIVNDFQKGDIAEGYSVSREKKESFPLTVTSAQKNPTAFYLCAPDRLHDYGYTFGSGTRLTVV.

This clonotype has a handful of counts. The chain links TRBV5-1 to TRBJ2-3; TRBD2 matches at 15 bases. CDR3 length: 20 residues. V was clipped by 4 bases and J by 2 bases; unmatched bases: 14. Germline-derived CDR1 and CDR2 are SGHRS and YFSETQ. The CDR3 loop is CASSASGLAGGLPHTDTQYF. CDR3 nucleotides: TGCGCCAGCAGCGCCTCGGGACTAGCGGGAGGCCTTCCCCACACAGATACGCAGTATTTT.

The chain uses TRBV10-3 and TRBJ1-5; D gene uncertain. The CDR3 has 13 amino acids. CDR1 is ENHRY and CDR2 is SYGVKD in the germline V gene. The V and J ends lost 6 bases and 8 bases respectively, with 14 bases between them. The CDR3: CAIRAGSSEPQHF. CDR3 DNA sequence: TGTGCCATCAGAGCGGGCAGTTCGGAGCCCCAGCATTTT.

The chain is built from TRBV4-1 and TRBJ2-3, with D hard to call. CDR1 and CDR2 from the germline V gene are MGHRA and YSYEKL. V lost 8 bases and J lost 0, with 12 bases in between. CDR3 length: 14 amino acids. CDR3: CASRRAESTDTQYF. CDR3 in DNA: TGCGCCAGCCGCCGGGCAGAGAGCACAGATACGCAGTATTTT.

This clonotype was observed many times. The chain joins TRBV24-1 to TRBJ2-7; TRBD1 aligns across 10 bases. The CDR3 totals 16 residues. CDR1 is KGHDR and CDR2 is SFDVKD in the germline V gene. V lost 3 bases and J lost 5; bases outside the gene matches: 9. CDR3 in DNA: TGTGCCACCAGTGATCCGGCCGGGACAGGGGACGACGAGCAGTACTTC. Encoded protein: CATSDPAGTGDDEQYF.

The chain links TRBV6-1 to TRBJ1-1; no clear D gene. In germline, CDR1 is MNHNS, CDR2 SASEGT. Trimming pared 7 bases from V and 1 base from J, leaving 13 bases between. The CDR3 contains 14 residues. The CDR3 sequence: CASKDWGRNTEAFF. For the CDR3, the DNA is TGTGCCAGCAAAGATTGGGGAAGGAACACTGAAGCTTTCTTT.